These T cell receptor beta chains were read from a single sample in a study of T-cell reconstitution after alpha-beta-depleted transplantation in children. MiXCR was run by TCRdb on the PCR reads, yielding one entry per CDR3 protein. The sample contains about 830,000 distinct CDR3 sequences, approximately 15% of which appear only once. The input for sequencing was PBMCs, mostly from graft donor cells, taken 360 days after TCRalphabeta/CD19-depleted stem cell transplant. The receptors shown here come from a male patient younger than 18 who had a stem cell transplant for acute lymphoblastic leukemia, so the T cells may come from the graft donor. Each CDR3 is given with its conserved first and last residue. A D gene is named only where the DNA matches it firmly. Clone size, where shown, is once, few, many, or a class for clones that have expanded.

CDR3aa: CASRSGLGWSQYF
CDR3nt: TGTGCCAGCAGATCGGGACTCGGTTGGTCTCAGTACTTC
v_gene: TRBV5-4
d_gene: -
abundance: -
j_gene: TRBJ2-5

CDR3aa: CAMMGLAEYNEQFF
CDR3nt: TGTGCCATGATGGGACTAGCGGAATACAATGAGCAGTTCTTC
v_gene: TRBV2
d_gene: TRBD2
abundance: -
j_gene: TRBJ2-1

CDR3aa: CASSPGLAGLTDTQYF
CDR3nt: TGTGCCAGCTCACCAGGTCTAGCGGGACTCACAGATACGCAGTATTTT
v_gene: TRBV18
d_gene: TRBD2
abundance: few
j_gene: TRBJ2-3

CDR3aa: CASSLVASGVDSYEQYF
CDR3nt: TGCGCCAGCAGCTTGGTGGCTAGCGGGGTCGACTCCTACGAGCAGTACTTC
v_gene: TRBV5-1
d_gene: TRBD2
abundance: -
j_gene: TRBJ2-7

CDR3aa: CASSLTSGLKGGELFF
CDR3nt: TGTGCCAGCAGCTTGACTAGCGGGCTTAAGGGCGGGGAGCTGTTTTTT
v_gene: TRBV7-6
d_gene: TRBD2
abundance: -
j_gene: TRBJ2-2

CDR3aa: CASSDTSPGNTIYF
CDR3nt: TGTGCCAGCAGTGATACATCTCCTGGAAACACCATATATTTT
v_gene: TRBV25-1
d_gene: -
abundance: -
j_gene: TRBJ1-3

CDR3aa: CSADPLAGGTDTQYF
CDR3nt: TGCAGCGCCGACCCACTAGCGGGAGGAACAGATACGCAGTATTTT
v_gene: TRBV20-1
d_gene: TRBD2
abundance: -
j_gene: TRBJ2-3

CDR3aa: CASSLGQGPSPLHF
CDR3nt: TGTGCCAGCAGCTTAGGACAGGGGCCTTCACCCCTCCACTTT
v_gene: TRBV11-2
d_gene: TRBD1
abundance: many
j_gene: TRBJ1-6

CDR3aa: CASSLVLAGVAEQYF
CDR3nt: TGCGCCAGCAGCTTGGTTCTCGCGGGAGTGGCCGAGCAGTACTTC
v_gene: TRBV5-1
d_gene: TRBD2
abundance: few
j_gene: TRBJ2-7

CDR3aa: CSARRDRSSNQPQHF
CDR3nt: TGCAGTGCTAGGCGGGACAGGTCTTCTAATCAGCCCCAGCATTTT
v_gene: TRBV20-1
d_gene: TRBD1
abundance: few
j_gene: TRBJ1-5

CDR3aa: CASSQVGGSHEQYF
CDR3nt: TGCGCCAGCAGCCAAGTAGGGGGCTCCCACGAGCAGTACTTC
v_gene: TRBV4-1
d_gene: TRBD1
abundance: few
j_gene: TRBJ2-7

CDR3aa: CASSQGQGGNQPQHF
CDR3nt: TGCGCCAGCAGCCAGGGACAGGGTGGCAATCAGCCCCAGCATTTT
v_gene: TRBV5-1
d_gene: TRBD1
abundance: many
j_gene: TRBJ1-5

CDR3aa: CASSSVAGATGEKLFF
CDR3nt: TGTGCCAGCAGCTCCGTCGCCGGGGCGACAGGCGAAAAACTGTTTTTT
v_gene: TRBV7-9
d_gene: -
abundance: -
j_gene: TRBJ1-4

CDR3aa: CASSPFILELAGNEQFF
CDR3nt: TGCGCCAGCAGCCCCTTTATCTTAGAGCTAGCGGGAAATGAGCAGTTCTTC
v_gene: TRBV4-1
d_gene: TRBD2
abundance: -
j_gene: TRBJ2-1

CDR3aa: CASSQTGGNQPQHF
CDR3nt: TGCGCCAGCAGCCAGACAGGGGGCAATCAGCCCCAGCATTTT
v_gene: TRBV5-1
d_gene: TRBD1
abundance: many
j_gene: TRBJ1-5

CDR3aa: CASSFGSGRGAEQYF
CDR3nt: TGCGCCAGCAGCTTTGGAAGCGGGAGAGGTGCCGAGCAGTACTTC
v_gene: TRBV5-1
d_gene: TRBD2
abundance: few
j_gene: TRBJ2-7

CDR3aa: CASSPWKGYNEQFF
CDR3nt: TGTGCCAGCAGCCCCTGGAAGGGCTACAATGAGCAGTTCTTC
v_gene: TRBV9
d_gene: -
abundance: few
j_gene: TRBJ2-1

CDR3aa: CSALQTSGSADTQYF
CDR3nt: TGCAGTGCCCTTCAGACTAGCGGGAGCGCAGATACGCAGTATTTT
v_gene: TRBV20-1
d_gene: TRBD2
abundance: many
j_gene: TRBJ2-3

CDR3aa: CASSPPWDTQYF
CDR3nt: TGTGCCAGCAGCCCCCCATGGGATACGCAGTATTTT
v_gene: TRBV28
d_gene: -
abundance: -
j_gene: TRBJ2-3

CDR3aa: CASSRGTSGTQYF
CDR3nt: TGTGCCAGCAGCCGCGGGACTAGCGGTACGCAGTATTTT
v_gene: TRBV4-2
d_gene: TRBD2
abundance: -
j_gene: TRBJ2-3

CDR3aa: CASSFRDWSLAGVDEQYF
CDR3nt: TGCGCCAGCAGCTTTAGAGACTGGTCACTAGCGGGAGTCGACGAGCAGTACTTC
v_gene: TRBV5-1
d_gene: TRBD2
abundance: -
j_gene: TRBJ2-7

CDR3aa: CASSLYSPGQGFYSYNEQFF
CDR3nt: TGTGCCAGCAGCTTATATTCACCGGGACAGGGCTTCTACTCCTACAATGAGCAGTTCTTC
v_gene: TRBV7-3
d_gene: TRBD1
abundance: few
j_gene: TRBJ2-1